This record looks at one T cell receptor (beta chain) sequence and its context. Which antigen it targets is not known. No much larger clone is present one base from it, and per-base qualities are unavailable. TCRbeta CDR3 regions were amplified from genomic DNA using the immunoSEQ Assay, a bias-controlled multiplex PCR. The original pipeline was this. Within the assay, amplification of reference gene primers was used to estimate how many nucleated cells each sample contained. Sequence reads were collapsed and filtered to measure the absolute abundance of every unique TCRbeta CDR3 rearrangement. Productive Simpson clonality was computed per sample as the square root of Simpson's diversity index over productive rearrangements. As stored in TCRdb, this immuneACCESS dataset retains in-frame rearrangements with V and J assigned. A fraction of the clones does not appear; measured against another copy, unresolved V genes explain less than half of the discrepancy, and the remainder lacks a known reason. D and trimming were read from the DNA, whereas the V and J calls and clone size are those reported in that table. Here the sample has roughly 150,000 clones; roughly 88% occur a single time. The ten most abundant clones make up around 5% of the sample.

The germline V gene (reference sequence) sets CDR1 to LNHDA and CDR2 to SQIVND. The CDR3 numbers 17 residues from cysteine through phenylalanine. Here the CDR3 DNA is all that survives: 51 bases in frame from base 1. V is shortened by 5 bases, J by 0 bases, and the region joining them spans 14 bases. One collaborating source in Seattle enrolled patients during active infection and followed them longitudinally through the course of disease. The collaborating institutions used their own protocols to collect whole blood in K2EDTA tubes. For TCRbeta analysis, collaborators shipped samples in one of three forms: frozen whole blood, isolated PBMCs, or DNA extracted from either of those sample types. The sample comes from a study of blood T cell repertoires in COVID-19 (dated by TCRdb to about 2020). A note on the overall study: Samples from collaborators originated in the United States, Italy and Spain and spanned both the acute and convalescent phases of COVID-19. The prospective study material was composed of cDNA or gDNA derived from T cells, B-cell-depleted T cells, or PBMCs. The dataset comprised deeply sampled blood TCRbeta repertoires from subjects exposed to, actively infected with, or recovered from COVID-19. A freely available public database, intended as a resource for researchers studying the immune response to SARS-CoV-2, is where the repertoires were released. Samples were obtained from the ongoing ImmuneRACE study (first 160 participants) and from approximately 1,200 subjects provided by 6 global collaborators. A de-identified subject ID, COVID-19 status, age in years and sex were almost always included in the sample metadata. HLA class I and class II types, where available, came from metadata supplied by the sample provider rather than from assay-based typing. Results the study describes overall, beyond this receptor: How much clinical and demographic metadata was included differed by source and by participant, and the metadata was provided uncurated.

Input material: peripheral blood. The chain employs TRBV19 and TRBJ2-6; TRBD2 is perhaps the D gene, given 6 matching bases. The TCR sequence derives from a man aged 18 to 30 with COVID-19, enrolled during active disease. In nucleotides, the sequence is TGTGCCAGTAGTCTTATAACCGGGAGCTCTGGGGCCAACGTCCTGACTTTC. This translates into CASSLITGSSGANVLTF.